The text below deals with one T cell receptor beta chain. Its antigen is still unknown. No much larger clone is present one base from it, and per-base qualities are unavailable. Library generation was performed with 5' RACE. Data came from an Illumina HiSeq 2500. A second roughly 7 to 12 cycle PCR used a sample-barcoded 5' primer and a J-beta primer mix. Each TCR beta cDNA molecule received a unique molecular identifier from a template-switch 5' adaptor carrying 12 random nucleotides. Each sample yielded at least 2.5 million CDR3-containing paired-end reads. First-strand cDNA was synthesized from all RNA with the Mint cDNA synthesis kit, primed by a TRBC-specific oligonucleotide. After uracil-DNA glycosylase treatment, a first 18-cycle PCR used universal primers M1SS and BC2_uni_R on all cDNA. On the study's bioinformatics: Normalization of each sample was performed by random selection of 1 million high-quality reads, each carrying a distinct molecular identifier. Reads with shared molecular identifiers were discarded instead of being binned into consensus sequences. CDR3 identification, clonotype clustering and error correction used MiTCR with a Q25 quality threshold and the strictest error-elimination algorithm. A nonparametric unseen species model using Euler transformation provided a lower-bound estimate of total TCR beta diversity. TCRdb took the public reads, trimmed them with fastp at Q25, ran MiXCR for clone calling and kept in-frame beta chains. All rows with the same CDR3 protein become a single entry with the most common DNA and genes. TCRdb's processing, not the study's, gives the V and J calls here. This sample gives 2 million or so distinct CDR3 sequences in total; roughly 52% of them show up just once. The top ten constitute approximately 2% of the sample.

There are 13 amino acids in the CDR3, from cysteine to phenylalanine inclusive. The DNA shown is the 39-base CDR3, in frame from base 1. V lost 3 bases and J lost 4 bases; the stretch between them is 9 bases long. This record comes from a study of blood T cells in healthy people across ages (dated by TCRdb to between 2014 and 2016). Background on the whole study: In model experiments, template switching captured roughly one uniquely barcoded TCR beta cDNA molecule for every two T cells. The study measured age-related changes in TCR beta repertoire diversity using deep sequencing normalized with unique cDNA molecular identifiers. Donors were grouped into four age groups: young (average approximately 15 years), middle-aged (roughly 40), aged (approximately 58) and long-lived (roughly 80). To avoid experimental bias, donors of different ages were randomly spread across the sequencing lanes. The study analyzed two additional independent replicas of 1 million unique cDNA reads from the same blood draw for two donors, one aged 18 to 30 and one aged 80 or older.

The donors were some 36 Caucasian individuals from Russia, aged 6 to 90 years, who were systemically healthy. Each donor gave approximately 9.3 milliliters of peripheral blood, collected into EDTA-treated Vacutainer tubes. Ficoll-Paque density-gradient centrifugation was used to isolate PBMCs, with at least 6.5 million per sample. Trizol reagent was used to extract total RNA from the PBMCs, yielding at least 5.5 micrograms per sample. Naive CD45RAhigh/CD27high T cell percentages were measured by flow cytometry on a PBMC aliquot from every donor. Results the study describes overall, beyond this receptor: Since profiling was done on bulk unsorted PBMCs, naive and antigen-experienced compartments could not be conclusively compared. Observed TCR beta diversity per million T cells fell roughly linearly with age, and a significant reduction was already apparent by age about 43. Compared with the aged group, more naive CD4+ T cells, fewer expanded clones and increased TCR diversity were shown by the long-lived group, suggesting age selection. Total diversity estimates from one million sequenced T cells were considered lower bounds and underestimates. Because donor CMV infection status was unknown, age-related changes in expanded clonotypes were potentially confounded. A strong correlation was found between observed TCR beta diversity and the percentage of naive T cells measured by flow cytometry.

This receptor was obtained from a woman aged 40 to 50 in good health. This receptor chain uses TRBV12-3 or TRBV12-4 and TRBJ1-2, with TRBD1 perhaps the D gene, on 5 matching bases. The source material was blood. The CDR3 amino acid sequence is: CASSFFGAYGYTF. In nucleotide form, the sequence is TGTGCCAGCAGTTTCTTCGGGGCCTATGGCTACACCTTC.